This T cell receptor (beta chain) stems from a study of OX40 agonist ivuxolimab in advanced cancers. Regarding the study in general: The costimulatory receptor OX40 (CD134) was targeted by ivuxolimab, a fully human IgG2 agonistic monoclonal antibody. Intravenous ivuxolimab was administered to patients every 2 weeks at six dose levels: 0.01, 0.1, 0.3, 1.5, 3 and 10 mg/kg. Peripheral TCRbeta sequencing aimed to test whether ivuxolimab altered TCR sequence diversity and caused clonal T-cell expansion. Prior anti-PD-1, anti-PD-L1 or anti-CTLA-4 therapy was permitted, and checkpoint inhibitors had been received by roughly 42% of dose-escalation patients. Of the 50 or so patients in dose escalation, around 19 had hepatocellular carcinoma, some 15 had melanoma, 9 had renal cell carcinoma and 9 had head and neck cancer. The dose-escalation cohort was approximately 83% male with a mean age of about 65 years, ranging from roughly 20 to 80. Three dose-escalation patients achieved partial responses, one with hepatocellular carcinoma and two with cutaneous melanoma. The monotherapy dose-escalation portion (N of about 50 patients) of the phase I ivuxolimab trial is reported in the paper.

For sequencing of the TCRbeta CDR3 region, genomic DNA was extracted from the sorted cells. The immunoSEQ Assay was used to sequence the TCRbeta CDR3 regions. Held by TCRdb, this immuneACCESS table contains in-frame sequences only and omits some clones. Under half of the omission traces to an unresolved V gene where checked; the cause of the rest is unknown. The sample table shows 50,000 to 75,000 clones, and around 89% are seen once. The top ten constitute 1.5% to 2% of the sample. With regard to this clone: The antigen it recognizes is unknown. No base qualities exist here, and no much larger clone lies one base off it.

The trial excluded patients who had a history of autoimmune disease or were on systemic immunosuppression. In every dose cohort, peripheral blood was drawn for TCR sequencing at baseline, cycle 4 day 1, and cycle 7 day 1. The samples were taken from a phase I, first-in-human, multicenter, open-label dose-escalation trial of ivuxolimab. Adults with locally advanced or metastatic head and neck squamous cell, hepatocellular, melanoma or renal cell carcinoma were enrolled in the trial. Before TCR sequencing, CD4+ T cells and CD8+ T cells from peripheral blood were sorted into separate populations. The investigation overall reported the following: Low levels of normalized T-cell clonal expansion were also seen in some patients who did not respond. In partial responders in the 0.1-3.0 mg/kg groups, normalized peripheral clonal expansion was found to be among the lowest, especially among CD8+ T cells. After ivuxolimab, expanded clones were on average more numerous among CD8+ T cells than among CD4+ T cells. Antigen specificity was not determined for the clonally expanded peripheral T cells. At doses from 0.1 to 3.0 mg/kg, clonal expansion was seen in both CD4+ and CD8+ blood T cells between baseline and week 6.

The material was CD4+ or CD8+ T cells sorted from blood, obtained in a trial of the OX40 agonist ivuxolimab. The clonotype was recovered from an adult with an advanced solid tumor such as melanoma, head and neck, liver or kidney cancer.

CDR3 protein: CASSLDSPEAFF. The nucleotides are TGTGCCAGCAGCTTAGACAGTCCTGAAGCTTTCTTT. Recombination linked TRBV7-2 to TRBJ1-1; no confident D gene assignment can be made. Reading from cysteine to phenylalanine, the CDR3 counts 12 amino acids. Left in the record is the CDR3 DNA by itself, 36 bases read in frame from the first base. The germline V gene specifies SGHTA as CDR1 and FQGNSA as CDR2. V gives up 1 base and J gives up 6 bases, and the segment between their germline ends measures 6 bases.